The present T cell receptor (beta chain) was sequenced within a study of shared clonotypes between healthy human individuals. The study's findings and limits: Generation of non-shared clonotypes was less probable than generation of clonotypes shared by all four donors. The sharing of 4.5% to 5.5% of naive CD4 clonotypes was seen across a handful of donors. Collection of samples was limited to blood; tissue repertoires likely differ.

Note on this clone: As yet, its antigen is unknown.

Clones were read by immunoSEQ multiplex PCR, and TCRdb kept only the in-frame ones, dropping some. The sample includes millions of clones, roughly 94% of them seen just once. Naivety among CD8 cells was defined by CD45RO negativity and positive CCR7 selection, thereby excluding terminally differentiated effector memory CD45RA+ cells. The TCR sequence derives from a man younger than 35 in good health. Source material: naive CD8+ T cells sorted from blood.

CDR3 sequence (DNA): TGTGCCAGCGACACAGGGTTCGGCTACACCTTC. Translating gives CASDTGFGYTF. V is TRBV7-2 and J is TRBJ1-2; D is possibly TRBD1 (6 bases). CDR1 SGHTA and CDR2 FQGNSA come from the germline V gene. This CDR3 is 11 amino acids long. The V and J ends lost 8 bases and 8 bases respectively, with 12 bases between them.